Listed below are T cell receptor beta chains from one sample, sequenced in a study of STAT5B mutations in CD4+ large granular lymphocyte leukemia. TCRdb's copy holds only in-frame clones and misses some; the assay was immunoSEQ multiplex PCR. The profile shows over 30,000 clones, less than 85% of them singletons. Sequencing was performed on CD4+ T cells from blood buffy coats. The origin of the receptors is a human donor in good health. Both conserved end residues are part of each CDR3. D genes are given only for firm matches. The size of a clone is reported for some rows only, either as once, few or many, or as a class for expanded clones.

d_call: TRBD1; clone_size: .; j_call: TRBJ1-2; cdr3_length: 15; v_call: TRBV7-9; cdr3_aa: CASSLRGAGGYGYTF; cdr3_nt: TGTGCCAGCAGCTTAAGGGGGGCAGGGGGCTATGGCTACACCTTC
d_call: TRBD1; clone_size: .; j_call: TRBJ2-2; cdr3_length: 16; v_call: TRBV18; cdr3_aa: CASSRKGALGTGELFF; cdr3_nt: TGTGCCAGCTCACGCAAGGGGGCGCTGGGCACCGGGGAGCTGTTTTTT
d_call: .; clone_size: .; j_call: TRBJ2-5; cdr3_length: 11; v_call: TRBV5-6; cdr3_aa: CASSLRETQYF; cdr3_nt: TGTGCCAGCAGCTTGAGAGAGACCCAGTACTTC
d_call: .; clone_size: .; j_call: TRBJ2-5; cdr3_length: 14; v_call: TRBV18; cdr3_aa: CASSPDSFQETQYF; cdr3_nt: TGTGCCAGCTCACCAGACAGCTTCCAAGAGACCCAGTACTTC
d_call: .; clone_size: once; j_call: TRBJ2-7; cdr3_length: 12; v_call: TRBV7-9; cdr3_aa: CASSLSIGEQYF; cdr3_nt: TGTGCCAGCAGCTTATCGATTGGCGAGCAGTACTTC
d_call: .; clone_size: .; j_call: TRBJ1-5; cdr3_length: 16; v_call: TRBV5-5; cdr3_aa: CASRRTVGDGNQPQHF; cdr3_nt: TGTGCCAGCAGAAGGACAGTCGGGGACGGCAATCAGCCCCAGCATTTT
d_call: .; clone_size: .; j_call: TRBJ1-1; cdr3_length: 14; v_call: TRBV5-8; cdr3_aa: CASSLGWVSTEAFF; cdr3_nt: TGTGCCAGCAGCTTGGGATGGGTTTCAACTGAAGCTTTCTTT
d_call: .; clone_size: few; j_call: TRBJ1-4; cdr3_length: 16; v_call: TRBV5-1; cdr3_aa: CASSLIGTERRERLFF; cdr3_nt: TGCGCCAGCAGCTTAATCGGGACGGAGCGACGAGAGAGGCTGTTTTTT
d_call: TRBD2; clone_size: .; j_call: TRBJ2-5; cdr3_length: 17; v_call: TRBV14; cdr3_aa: CASSQGRLAGVQETQYF; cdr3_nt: TGTGCCAGCAGCCAAGGTCGTCTAGCGGGGGTGCAAGAGACCCAGTACTTC
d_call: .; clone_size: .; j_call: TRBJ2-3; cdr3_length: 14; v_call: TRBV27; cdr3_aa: CASSLRDTTDTQYF; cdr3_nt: TGTGCCAGCAGTTTAAGGGATACCACAGATACGCAGTATTTT
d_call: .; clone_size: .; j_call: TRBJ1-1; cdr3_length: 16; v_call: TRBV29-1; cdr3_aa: CSVSTFGGTLNTEAFF; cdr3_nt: TGCAGCGTGAGCACTTTCGGGGGGACACTGAACACTGAAGCTTTCTTT
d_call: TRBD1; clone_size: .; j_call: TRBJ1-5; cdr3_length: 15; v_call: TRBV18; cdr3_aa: CASSESTGRNQPQHF; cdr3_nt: TGTGCCAGCTCAGAATCGACAGGGAGGAATCAGCCCCAGCATTTT
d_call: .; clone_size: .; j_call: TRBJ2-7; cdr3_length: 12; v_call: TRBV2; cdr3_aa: CASSQVPYEQYF; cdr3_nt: TGTGCCAGCAGCCAGGTCCCCTACGAGCAGTACTTC
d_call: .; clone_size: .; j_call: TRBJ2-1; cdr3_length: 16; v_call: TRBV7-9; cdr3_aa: CASRLEATRTYNEQFF; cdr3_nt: TGTGCCAGCAGGCTGGAGGCTACCCGAACCTACAATGAGCAGTTCTTC
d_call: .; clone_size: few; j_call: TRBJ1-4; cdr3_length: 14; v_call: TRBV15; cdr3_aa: CATSRDFGGEKLFF; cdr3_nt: TGTGCCACCAGCAGAGATTTTGGGGGCGAAAAACTGTTTTTT
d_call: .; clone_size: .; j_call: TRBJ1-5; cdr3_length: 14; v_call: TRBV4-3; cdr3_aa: CASSQDWSNQPQHF; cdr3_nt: TGCGCCAGCAGCCAAGATTGGAGCAATCAGCCCCAGCATTTT
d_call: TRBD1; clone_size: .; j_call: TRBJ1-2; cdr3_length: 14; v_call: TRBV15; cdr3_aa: CATSRAGTASGYTF; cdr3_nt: TGTGCCACCAGCAGGGCCGGGACAGCCAGTGGCTACACCTTC
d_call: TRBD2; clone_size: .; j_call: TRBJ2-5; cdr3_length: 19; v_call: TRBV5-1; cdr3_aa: CASSWGLAGGHPYQETQYF; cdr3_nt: TGCGCCAGCAGCTGGGGGCTAGCGGGGGGCCATCCGTACCAAGAGACCCAGTACTTC
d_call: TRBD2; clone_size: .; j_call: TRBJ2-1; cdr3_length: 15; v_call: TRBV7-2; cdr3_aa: CASSPPGLTYNEQFF; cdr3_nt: TGTGCCAGCAGCCCACCGGGACTAACCTACAATGAGCAGTTCTTC
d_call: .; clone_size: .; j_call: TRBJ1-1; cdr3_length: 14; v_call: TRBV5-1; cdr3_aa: CASSLELRNTEAFF; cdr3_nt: TGCGCCAGCAGCCTGGAGTTGCGGAACACTGAAGCTTTCTTT
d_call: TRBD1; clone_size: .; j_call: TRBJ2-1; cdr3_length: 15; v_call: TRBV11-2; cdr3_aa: CASNPGQGTYNEQFF; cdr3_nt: TGTGCCAGCAACCCGGGACAGGGTACCTACAATGAGCAGTTCTTC
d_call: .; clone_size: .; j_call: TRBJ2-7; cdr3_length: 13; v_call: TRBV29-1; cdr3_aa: CSASGTLLFEQYF; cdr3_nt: TGCAGCGCTTCCGGGACCCTCTTGTTCGAGCAGTACTTC
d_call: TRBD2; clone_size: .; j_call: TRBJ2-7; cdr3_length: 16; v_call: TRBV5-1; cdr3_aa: CASSLAGTTTTREQYF; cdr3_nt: TGCGCCAGCAGCTTGGCAGGGACTACTACTACTCGCGAGCAGTACTTC
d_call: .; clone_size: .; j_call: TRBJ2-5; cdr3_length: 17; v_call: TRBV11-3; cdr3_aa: CASSLGFGARRRETQYF; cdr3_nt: TGTGCCAGCAGCTTAGGCTTTGGAGCCAGGAGGAGGGAGACCCAGTACTTC
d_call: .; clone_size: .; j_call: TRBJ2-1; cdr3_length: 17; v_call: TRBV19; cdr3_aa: CASKPDRRGGSYNEQFF; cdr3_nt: TGTGCCAGTAAACCGGACAGAAGAGGGGGCTCCTACAATGAGCAGTTCTTC
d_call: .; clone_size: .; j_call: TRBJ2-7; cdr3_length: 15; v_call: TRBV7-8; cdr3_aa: CASSLAASTSYEQYF; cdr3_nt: TGTGCCAGCAGCTTAGCAGCGTCTACCTCCTACGAGCAGTACTTC
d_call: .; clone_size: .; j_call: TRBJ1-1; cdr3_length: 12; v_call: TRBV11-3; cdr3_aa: CASSSRGLQAFF; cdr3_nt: TGTGCCAGCAGCTCGAGGGGGTTACAAGCTTTCTTT
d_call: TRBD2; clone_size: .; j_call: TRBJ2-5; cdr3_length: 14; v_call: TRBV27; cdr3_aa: CATRRSGGEETQYF; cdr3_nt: TGTGCCACAAGAAGGTCGGGAGGGGAAGAGACCCAGTACTTC
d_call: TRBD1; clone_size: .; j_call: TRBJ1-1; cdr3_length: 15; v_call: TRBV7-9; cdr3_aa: CASSPRQGERTEAFF; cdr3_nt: TGTGCCAGCAGCCCTCGACAGGGAGAGAGGACTGAAGCTTTCTTT
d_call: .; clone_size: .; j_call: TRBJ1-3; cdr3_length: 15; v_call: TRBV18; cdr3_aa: CASSPSQAPGNTIYF; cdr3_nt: TGTGCCAGCTCACCGTCCCAGGCTCCTGGAAACACCATATATTTT
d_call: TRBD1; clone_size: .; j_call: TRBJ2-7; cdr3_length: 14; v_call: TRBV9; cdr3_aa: CASSPRDRVHEQYF; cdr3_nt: TGTGCCAGCAGCCCCCGGGACAGGGTACACGAGCAGTACTTC
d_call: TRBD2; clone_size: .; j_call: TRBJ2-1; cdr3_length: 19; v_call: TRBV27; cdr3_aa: CASSLSRLAGRSSYNEQFF; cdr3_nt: TGTGCCAGCAGTTTATCGCGCCTAGCGGGGAGAAGCTCCTACAATGAGCAGTTCTTC
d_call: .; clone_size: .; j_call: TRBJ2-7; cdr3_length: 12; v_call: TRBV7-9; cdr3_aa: CATGRDTGLIHF; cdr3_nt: TGTGCCACGGGACGCGATACCGGGTTGATCCACTTC
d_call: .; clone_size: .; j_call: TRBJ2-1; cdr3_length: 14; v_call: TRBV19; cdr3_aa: CASSIGGGVDEQFF; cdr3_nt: TGTGCCAGTAGTATCGGCGGTGGGGTCGATGAGCAGTTCTTC
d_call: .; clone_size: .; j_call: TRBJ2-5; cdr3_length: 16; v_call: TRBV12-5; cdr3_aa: CASGSPRVAVEEDQYF; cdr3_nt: TGTGCTAGTGGTTCCCCGAGGGTAGCGGTGGAAGAGGACCAGTACTTC
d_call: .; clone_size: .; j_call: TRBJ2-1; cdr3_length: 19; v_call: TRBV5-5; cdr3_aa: CASSLGAPTFASGYNEQFF; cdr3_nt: TGTGCCAGCAGCTTGGGGGCACCCACATTCGCATCTGGGTACAATGAGCAGTTCTTC
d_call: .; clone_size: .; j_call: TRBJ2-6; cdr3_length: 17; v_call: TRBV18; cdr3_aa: CASSPAGTSTGANVLTF; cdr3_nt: TGTGCCAGCTCACCAGCCGGGACTTCGACTGGGGCCAACGTCCTGACTTTC
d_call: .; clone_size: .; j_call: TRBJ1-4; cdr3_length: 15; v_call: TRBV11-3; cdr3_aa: CASSISGATNEKLFF; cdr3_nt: TGTGCCAGCAGCATATCAGGGGCAACTAATGAAAAACTGTTTTTT
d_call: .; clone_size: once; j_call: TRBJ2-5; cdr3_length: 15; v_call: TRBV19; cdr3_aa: CASRISGGGQETQYF; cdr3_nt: TGTGCCAGTAGGATCTCCGGGGGAGGCCAAGAGACCCAGTACTTC
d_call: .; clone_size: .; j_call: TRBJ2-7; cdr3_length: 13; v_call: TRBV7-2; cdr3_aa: CASSYQEGYEQYF; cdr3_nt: TGTGCCAGCAGCTACCAAGAGGGTTACGAGCAGTACTTC
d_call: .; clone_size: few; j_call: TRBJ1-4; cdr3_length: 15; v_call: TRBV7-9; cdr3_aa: CASSLVRGGNEKLFF; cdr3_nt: TGTGCCAGCAGCTTAGTGCGAGGTGGCAATGAAAAACTGTTTTTT
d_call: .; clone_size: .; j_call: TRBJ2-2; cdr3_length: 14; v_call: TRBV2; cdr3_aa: CASGGRTRTGELFF; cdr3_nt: TGTGCCAGCGGGGGACGGACCCGTACAGGGGAGCTGTTTTTT
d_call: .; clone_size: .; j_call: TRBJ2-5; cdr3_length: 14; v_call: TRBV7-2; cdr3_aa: CASSLASRWETQYF; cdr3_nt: TGTGCCAGCAGCTTAGCGTCCCGGTGGGAGACCCAGTACTTC